This passage covers 12 T cell receptor beta chains from one sample sequenced in a study of low-dose radiotherapy and immunotherapy resistance in tumors. The time point was: before trial treatment. Covering alpha and beta chains, TRAV- and TRBV-specific primers were used for the first-strand cDNA. TCR amplification used 20 PCR cycles, a constant-region primer and a V-primer adapter. Using its own MiXCR run on the reads, TCRdb lists one record per CDR3 protein. This sample yields 64,000 or so distinct CDR3 sequences, of which about a third are seen a single time; approximately 12% belongs to the top ten. The sequenced sample was PBMCs, obtained before treatment. These receptors were taken from a female donor with ovarian cancer.

Worth noting for this clonotype: A far larger clone is only one base removed, so a read error is likely. The chain has TRBV5-6 and TRBJ2-7; perhaps D is TRBD1 or TRBD2 (6 bases each). From germline, CDR1 is SGHDT and CDR2 YYEEEE. The CDR3 loop spans 16 amino acids. Trimming stripped 1 base from V and 7 bases from J, with 21 bases between. The CDR3 protein is CASSLHVGGRYNEQYF. Written as DNA, the CDR3 is TGTGCCAGCAGCTTGCATGTCGGGGGCCGGTACAATGAGCAGTACTTC.

Of note for this clonotype: A read error is possible here, since a much larger clone lies one base away. The chain is built from TRBV6-2 or TRBV6-3 and TRBJ2-1; tentative D call: TRBD2 (6 bases). Per the germline V gene, CDR1 is MNHEY and CDR2 is SVGEGT. Trimming stripped 5 bases from V and 4 bases from J, with 21 bases between. CDR3 length equals 17 residues. CDR3: CASSHGGAGIGYNEQFF. In DNA form, the CDR3 reads TGTGCCAGCAGTCACGGAGGGGCGGGTATTGGATACAATGAGCAGTTCTTC.

V is TRBV5-1 and J is TRBJ1-5, with TRBD2 matching 13 bases. The J call may be mistaken, given a closer DNA end match to TRBJ2-3. This CDR3 is 14 amino acids long. The germline V gene encodes CDR1 SGHRS and CDR2 YFSETQ. The CDR3 loop reads CASRTSGRIDTQYF. The CDR3 DNA follows: TGCGCCAGCAGGACTAGCGGGAGGATCGATACGCAGTATTTT.

This clonotype has ten or more counts. The chain couples TRBV10-3 to TRBJ2-1; TRBD1 matches 7 bases. This CDR3 has 14 residues. Germline assignment: CDR1 ENHRY and CDR2 SYGVKD. V was pared by 4 bases and J by 9 bases, with 9 bases of the junction left unmatched. The CDR3: CAISVTGTPGEQFF. DNA for the CDR3: TGTGCCATCAGTGTGACAGGGACCCCGGGTGAGCAGTTCTTC.

This clonotype was detected ten times or more. The V gene is TRBV7-8, the J gene TRBJ2-3; TRBD2 matches 11 bases. This CDR3 is built from 15 residues. Germline values: CDR1 SGHVS, CDR2 FQNEAQ. After removal of 4 bases from V and 4 bases from J, the junction contained 4 bases not matched to a gene. The CDR3 nucleotides read TGTGCCAGCAGCTCACTAGCGGGAGTGGCAGATACGCAGTATTTT. This sequence encodes CASSSLAGVADTQYF.

This clonotype was picked up many times. The chain carries TRBV5-1 and TRBJ2-2, with D perhaps matching TRBD1 (5 bases). The CDR3 is made up of 14 amino acids. Germline values: CDR1 SGHRS, CDR2 YFSETQ. The V end lost 0 bases, the J end lost 7 bases, and 10 bases lay between the germline ends. This CDR3 is CASSLADTLGELFF. CDR3 DNA: TGCGCCAGCAGCTTGGCGGACACCCTCGGGGAGCTGTTTTTT.

The CDR3 protein is CASSLRTRSSYEQYF. The CDR3 coding sequence is TGTGCCAGCAGCCTACGGACAAGGAGCTCCTACGAGCAGTACTTC. The chain links TRBV21-1 to TRBJ2-7; TRBD1 is the table's D call and was not checked against the DNA. TRBV21-1 represents a pseudogene. This CDR3 comprises 15 residues.

This clonotype was detected ten times or more. The CDR3 is CASSHQGAGAFF. DNA of the CDR3: TGTGCCAGCAGCCATCAGGGTGCGGGAGCTTTCTTT. The V call is TRBV3-1, the J call TRBJ1-1, with D possibly TRBD1 on 5 matching bases. Trimming took off 3 bases at V and 10 bases at J, with 12 bases between the two ends. This CDR3 has 12 residues. Per germline, CDR1 LGHDT and CDR2 YNNKEL (reference sequence).

This clonotype was detected ten times or more. The rearrangement joins TRBV7-2 to TRBJ2-1; 7 positions agree with TRBD1. CDR3 length: 14 amino acids. V trimming: 5 bases; J trimming: 7 bases; junction bases outside the gene matches: 8. Germline V gene sequence: CDR1 SGHTA, CDR2 FQGNSA. CDR3 protein: CASSVTGVGNEQFF. The CDR3 bases are TGTGCCAGCAGCGTTACAGGGGTGGGAAATGAGCAGTTCTTC.

The chain combines TRBV28 with TRBJ1-5, with D possibly being TRBD1 (6 bases). The CDR3 totals 14 residues. Germline CDR1 MDHEN, CDR2 SYDVKM. Trimming removed 9 bases at V and 0 bases at J, with 12 bases between. The CDR3 DNA sequence: TGTGCCAGTCGACAGGAATTTAGCAATCAGCCCCAGCATTTT. This encodes CASRQEFSNQPQHF.

The J gene is TRBJ2-7, the V gene TRBV25-1; 12 positions agree with TRBD1. The CDR3 loop spans 16 amino acids. V lost 4 bases and J lost 1; bases outside the gene matches: 5. Germline V gene data show CDR1 as MGHDK and CDR2 as SYGVNS. The CDR3 nucleotides are TGTGCCAGCAGTGGGCCGGGACAGGGGGCTTCCTACGAGCAGTACTTC. This translates into CASSGPGQGASYEQYF.

This clonotype was seen at least ten times. The chain recombines TRBV7-9 with TRBJ2-2; D is possibly TRBD1 or TRBD2 (5 bases each). Germline V gene data show CDR1 as SEHNR and CDR2 as FQNEAQ (reference sequence). Trimming removed 1 base at V and 1 base at J, with 10 bases between. This CDR3 is 16 amino acids long. This CDR3 is CASSLGQGENTGELFF. The CDR3 coding sequence is TGTGCCAGCAGCTTAGGCCAGGGAGAGAACACCGGGGAGCTGTTTTTT.